The clone carrying this T cell receptor (beta chain) was counted between two and nine times. Its target is unknown. The data stem from a study of early T cells in non-severe SARS-CoV-2 infection. General study results and limits: VDJdb matching favored anti-spike CD8 responses, missing private and CD4 specificities.

cDNA molecules, individually, were tagged with unique molecular identifiers. TCRdb recomputed calls from the 5' RACE reads with MiXCR, one row per CDR3 protein. The table records tens of thousands of distinct CDR3 sequences, under 9% of them present only once. The receptor was derived from an adult who was a healthcare worker with PCR-confirmed SARS-CoV-2 infection or an uninfected control (not recorded which). Sequenced here: whole blood, sampled at baseline.

The CDR3 nucleotides read TGTGCCAGCAGGAACAGGGAATCGGTCACTGAAGCTTTCTTT. Protein sequence: CASRNRESVTEAFF. The chain couples TRBV6-5 to TRBJ1-1, with TRBD1 as a possible D gene (6 bases). The V gene's germline CDR1 is MNHEY and CDR2 SVGAGI. V was shortened by 6 bases and J by 4 bases, with 15 bases between the two germline ends. This CDR3 has 14 residues.